This note documents a single TCR beta chain sequence. The CDR3 is 13 amino acids. The V and J ends lost 2 bases and 4 bases respectively, with 9 bases between them. Germline assignment: CDR1 SGHRS and CDR2 YFSETQ. These data originate in a study of blood T cell repertoires in COVID-19. Produced via immunoSEQ multiplex PCR; TCRdb's table is partial and in-frame only. The sample carries about 16,000 clones, roughly nine tenths recorded once. The chain is built from TRBV5-1 and TRBJ1-2, with D possibly being TRBD1 (5 bases). The sample consisted of peripheral blood. This TCR derives from a man between 60 and 75 years old with acute or convalescent COVID-19. CDR3 nucleotides: TGCGCCAGCAGCTTAGGGGACTCCTATGGCTACACCTTC. Translated, it gives CASSLGDSYGYTF.